This entry concerns a single TCR beta chain. Libraries were prepared by immunoSEQ multiplex PCR; TCRdb keeps only in-frame clonotypes and omits some of them. The table shows more than 75,000 clones, with roughly 90% occurring only once. It was during active infection that Seattle patients were enrolled and then longitudinally followed. The data belong to a study of blood T cell repertoires in COVID-19. Trimming at V came to 4 bases and at J to 3 bases, leaving 3 bases not matched to a gene. CDR1 and CDR2 from the germline V gene are SGHDT and YYEEEE. The length of the CDR3 is 14 residues. The gene calls are TRBV5-6 and TRBJ1-2, with 10 nucleotides matching TRBD1. Material: peripheral blood. The sequence derives from a man aged 45 to 65 with COVID-19, enrolled during active disease. The CDR3 DNA is TGTGCCAGCAGCGTGACAGGGGGCTACTATGGCTACACCTTC. It translates to CASSVTGGYYGYTF. Full variable domain (missing parts from reference TRBV5-6 and TRBJ1-2): DAGVTQSPTHLIKTRGQQVTLRCSPKSGHDTVSWYQQALGQGPQFIFQYYEEEERQRGNFPDRFSGHQFPNYSSELNVNALLLGDSALYLCASSVTGGYYGYTFGSGTRLTVV.